The clone carrying this TCR beta chain was recorded at least ten times. The library was built from roughly 400 ng RNA with molecular barcoded adaptors for alpha/delta and beta/gamma chains. TCRdb redid the calling of the reads with MiXCR, one entry per CDR3 protein. The table lists roughly 93,000 distinct CDR3 sequences, under 25% of them singletons. These data belong to a study of read filtering for tumor transcriptome and immune sequencing. This CDR3 region has 13 residues. Germline V gene sequence: CDR1 KGHSH, CDR2 LQKENI. V was trimmed by 1 base and J by 5 bases, leaving 9 bases between them. The chain couples TRBV18 to TRBJ2-7; no clear D gene. This receptor was taken from a donor aged 40 or older with multiple myeloma. Sequenced material: a population of CD138-negative cells sorted from bone marrow. CDR3 residues: CASSPRSGDEQYF. For the CDR3, the DNA is TGTGCCAGCTCACCACGGTCGGGTGACGAGCAGTACTTC.